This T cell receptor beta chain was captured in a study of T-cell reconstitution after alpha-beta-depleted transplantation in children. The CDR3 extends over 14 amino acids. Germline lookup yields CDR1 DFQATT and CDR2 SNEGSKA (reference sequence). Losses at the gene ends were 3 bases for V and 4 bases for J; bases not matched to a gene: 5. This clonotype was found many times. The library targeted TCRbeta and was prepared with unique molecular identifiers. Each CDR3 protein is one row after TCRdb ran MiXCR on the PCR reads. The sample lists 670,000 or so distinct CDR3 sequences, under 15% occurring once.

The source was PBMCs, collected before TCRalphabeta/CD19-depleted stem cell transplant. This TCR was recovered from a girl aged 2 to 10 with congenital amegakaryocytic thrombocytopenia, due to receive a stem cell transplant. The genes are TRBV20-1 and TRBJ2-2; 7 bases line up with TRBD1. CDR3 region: CSASSGQPTGELFF. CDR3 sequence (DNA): TGCAGTGCTAGTTCGGGACAGCCCACCGGGGAGCTGTTTTTT.